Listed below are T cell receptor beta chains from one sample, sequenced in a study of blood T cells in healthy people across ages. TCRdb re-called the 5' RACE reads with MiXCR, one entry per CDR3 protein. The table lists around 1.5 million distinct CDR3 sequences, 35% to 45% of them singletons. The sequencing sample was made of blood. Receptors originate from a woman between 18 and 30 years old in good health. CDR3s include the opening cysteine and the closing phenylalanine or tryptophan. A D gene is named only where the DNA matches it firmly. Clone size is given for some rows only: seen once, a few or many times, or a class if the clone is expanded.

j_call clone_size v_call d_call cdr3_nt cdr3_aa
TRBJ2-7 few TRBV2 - TGTGCTACCATTGAGGGGCAGACCTACGAGCAGTACTTC CATIEGQTYEQYF
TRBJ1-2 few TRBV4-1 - TGCGCCAGCAGCCAAGAAATACAGCTGAATAACTATGGCTACACCTTC CASSQEIQLNNYGYTF
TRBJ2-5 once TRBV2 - TGTGCCAGCAACGCCCTCCTATTTAATGAGCAGTACTTC CASNALLFNEQYF
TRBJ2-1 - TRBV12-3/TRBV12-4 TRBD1 TGTGCCAGCAGTGAATTAGACAGGGAATGGGAGACCCAGTTCTTC CASSELDREWETQFF
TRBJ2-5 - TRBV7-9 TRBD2 TGTGCCAGCAGCTCCGGACTAGCGGGATCTAAAGACAATGAGCAGTACTTC CASSSGLAGSKDNEQYF
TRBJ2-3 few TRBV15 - TGTGCCACCAGCAGACAGGGTTCAGATACGCAGTATTTT CATSRQGSDTQYF
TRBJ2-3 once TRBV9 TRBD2 TGTGCCAGCAAAGACCGGGAGGGTAGGTCAGATACGCAGTATTTT CASKDREGRSDTQYF
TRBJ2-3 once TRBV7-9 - TGTGCCAGCAACATCAAGGACACCACAGATACGCAGTATTTT CASNIKDTTDTQYF
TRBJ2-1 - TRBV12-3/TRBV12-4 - TGTGCCAGCAGTTTTCAGGGGATAAAGTACGAGCAGTTCTTC CASSFQGIKYEQFF
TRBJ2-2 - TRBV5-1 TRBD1 TGCGCCAGCAGCTTGGGGTCGGGACAGGGCACCGGGGAGCTGTTTTTT CASSLGSGQGTGELFF
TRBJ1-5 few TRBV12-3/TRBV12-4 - TGTGCCAGCAGAACCGGGACCCCGGGGCAGCCCCAGCATTTT CASRTGTPGQPQHF
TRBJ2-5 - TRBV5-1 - TGCGCCAGCAGCTTGGCCGGGATGGGCAGGGGAATTCAAGAGACCCAGTACTTC CASSLAGMGRGIQETQYF
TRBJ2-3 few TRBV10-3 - TGTGCCATCAGCGCTAAACACACCGCTAGCACAGATACGCAGTATTTT CAISAKHTASTDTQYF
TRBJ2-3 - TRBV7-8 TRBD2 TGTGCCAGCAGCTTTACTAGCGGGGGGGCGGCAGATACGCAGTATTTT CASSFTSGGAADTQYF
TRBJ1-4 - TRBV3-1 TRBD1 TGTGCCAGCAGCCATTTCGGACAGGGGGCAACTAATGAAAAACTGTTTTTT CASSHFGQGATNEKLFF
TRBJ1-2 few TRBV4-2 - TGTGCCAGCAGCCAATTTGTTAGTTCCAACTATGGCTACACCTTC CASSQFVSSNYGYTF
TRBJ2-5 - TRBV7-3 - TGTGCCAGCAGCGCGGACCCCTTAGAGACCCAGTACTTC CASSADPLETQYF
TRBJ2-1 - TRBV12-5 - TGTGCTAGTGGTTTGGTACTAGGGGGAGAGCAGTTCTTC CASGLVLGGEQFF
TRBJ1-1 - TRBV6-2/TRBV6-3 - TGTGCCAGTTTTCCTTACAGAACCCACACTGAAGCTTTCTTT CASFPYRTHTEAFF
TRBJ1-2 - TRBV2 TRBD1 TGTGCCAGCAGTGGGACAGGGCCTAACTATGGCTACACCTTC CASSGTGPNYGYTF
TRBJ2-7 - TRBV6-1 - TGTGCCAGCAGTGATATTGGGGGAGCCGAGCAGTACTTC CASSDIGGAEQYF
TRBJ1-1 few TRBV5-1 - TGCGCCAGCAGCTTCCTGGGGACGAACACTGAAGCTTTCTTT CASSFLGTNTEAFF
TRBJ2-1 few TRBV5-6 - TGTGCCAGCAGCTTGGGTGGCGTGAGGTTGAGCTCCTACAATGAGCAGTTCTTC CASSLGGVRLSSYNEQFF
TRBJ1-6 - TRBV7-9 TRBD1 TGTGCCAGCAGCTTAGTTGCTGGGACAGGGCATTCACCCCTCCACTTT CASSLVAGTGHSPLHF
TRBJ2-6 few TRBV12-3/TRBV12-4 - TGTGCCAGCAGTTTGGGGGGATATTACTCTGGGGCCAACGTCCTGACTTTC CASSLGGYYSGANVLTF
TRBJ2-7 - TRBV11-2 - TGTGCCAGCAGCTCCTCAGGGGAGGGGAACAATGAGCAGTACTTC CASSSSGEGNNEQYF
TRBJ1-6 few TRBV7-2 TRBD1 TGTGCCAGCAGCTTAGCCCCGACGGGACAGGGTCCCACATCCCTCCACTTT CASSLAPTGQGPTSLHF
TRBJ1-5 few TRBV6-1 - TGTGCCAGCAGTGAGGGGGACCTGATCAATCAGCCCCAGCATTTT CASSEGDLINQPQHF
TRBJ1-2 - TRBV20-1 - TGCAGTGCTAGAGATCGGGGCGGCTATGGCTACACCTTC CSARDRGGYGYTF
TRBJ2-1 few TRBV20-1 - TGCAGTGCTAGAGAAGGGGTCATAATTGTTAATGAGCAGTTCTTC CSAREGVIIVNEQFF
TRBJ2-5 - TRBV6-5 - TGTGCCAGCACGAAACTAGGGGTTTTTGAGCAGTACTTC CASTKLGVFEQYF
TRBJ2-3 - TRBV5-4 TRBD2 TGTGCCAGCAGCCACCGACTAGCGGAAAGCACAGATACGCGGTATTTT CASSHRLAESTDTRYF
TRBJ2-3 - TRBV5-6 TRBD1 TGTGCCAGCAGCTACGGCTTACCTGGACAGGGACCGCAGTATTTT CASSYGLPGQGPQYF
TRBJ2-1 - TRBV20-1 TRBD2 TGCAGTGCTGCCGGACTAGGGAATTACAATGAGCAGTTCTTC CSAAGLGNYNEQFF
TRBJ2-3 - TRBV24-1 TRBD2 TGTGCCACCAGTCGACTAGCGGCTTTTAGCACAGATACGCAGTATTTT CATSRLAAFSTDTQYF
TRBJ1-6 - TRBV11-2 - TGTGCCAGCAGCTTAGTGACCAGCGGTCAGGCCCTCCACTTT CASSLVTSGQALHF
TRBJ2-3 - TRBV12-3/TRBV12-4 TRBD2 TGTGCCAGCCTTAGCGGGGGGGCAGATACGCAGTATTTT CASLSGGADTQYF
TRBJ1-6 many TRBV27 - TGTGCCAGCAGTTTATCGGGCAGCCCCAATTCACCCCTCCACTTT CASSLSGSPNSPLHF
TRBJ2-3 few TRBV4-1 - TGCGCCAGCAGCCAAGGTGGGACCCTTAGCACAGATACGCAGTATTTT CASSQGGTLSTDTQYF
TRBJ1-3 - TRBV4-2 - TGTGCCAGCAGCCAAGAAATTCTCTCTGGAAACACCATATATTTT CASSQEILSGNTIYF
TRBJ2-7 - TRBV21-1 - TGTGCCAGCAGCAAAGAGCCCACATGGATGTACTTC CASSKEPTWMYF
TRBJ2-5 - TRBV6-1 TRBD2 TGTGCCAGCAGGCTGGGACTAGCGGGAGTTGGTGAGCAGTACTTC CASRLGLAGVGEQYF